This entry features one TCR beta chain sequence. CDR1 and CDR2 from the germline V gene are KGHSH and LQKENI. The CDR3 totals 13 residues. Trimming left V 4 bases short and J 4 bases short, with 10 bases between. The data derive from a study of T cell responses to AZD1222 COVID-19 vaccine. Sequencing used immunoSEQ multiplex PCR; TCRdb keeps in-frame clones, though not all of them. The sample lists fewer than 150,000 clones; around nine tenths were seen once. The sequence came from an adult who received the AZD1222 COVID-19 vaccine. The starting material was peripheral blood, obtained 28 days after the second AZD1222 dose. The chain carries TRBV18 and TRBJ2-5, with D perhaps being TRBD1 or TRBD2 (5 bases each). The CDR3 sequence is CASSLAGRETQYF. In DNA form, the CDR3 reads TGTGCCAGCTCACTTGCAGGGAGAGAGACCCAGTACTTC.